This T cell receptor beta chain was observed in a study of T cell repertoires in cytomegalovirus infection. Each CDR3 protein is one row after TCRdb ran MiXCR on the reads. The table records 250,000 or so distinct CDR3 sequences, 15% to 20% of them present only once. CDR1 is WSHSY and CDR2 is SAAADI in the germline V gene. Trimming shortened V by 3 bases and J by 10 bases, and 10 bases separated the two germline ends. This CDR3 region has 13 residues. The receptor was derived from a human donor in good health (CMV status not recorded). Some clones in this sample may be carry-over from other donors' samples. Sequenced sample: CD8+ T cells from PBMCs. The chain carries TRBV10-2 and TRBJ1-6; no firm D call. CDR3 sequence reads: CASSDVQRSPLHF. DNA of the CDR3: TGCGCCAGCAGTGATGTACAACGGTCACCCCTCCACTTT.